This T cell receptor beta chain was recovered during a study of blood T cell repertoires in COVID-19. This CDR3 is 14 amino acids long. Germline V gene lookup returns CDR1 SGHRS and CDR2 YFSETQ. Trimming at V came to 1 base and at J to 1 base, leaving 0 bases not matched to a gene. Allocation to cohorts depended on clinical history reported by the participants. Contact with a PCR-confirmed or clinician-diagnosed COVID-19 case occurred within 2 weeks of entry. Original processing methods: Amplification from reference gene primers served as the basis for estimated nucleated cell counts. Measured with immunoSEQ multiplex PCR; TCRdb has only the in-frame clones, and not every one. D and trimming were read from the DNA, whereas the V and J calls and clone size are those reported in that table. This table has approximately 200,000 clones, 80% to 90% appearing once.

Material: PBMCs or T cells enriched from blood (not recorded which). The J gene is TRBJ2-3, the V gene TRBV5-1; 7 bases map to TRBD2. The sequence derives from a woman under 40 who had been exposed to COVID-19. The CDR3 region is CASSLTSGTDTQYF. The CDR3, as DNA: TGCGCCAGCAGCTTGACTAGCGGCACAGATACGCAGTATTTT.